This entry is about one TCR beta chain. This clonotype was detected ten times or more. Its recognized antigen is unknown. No qualities accompany the bases; no much larger clone lies one base away. TCRdb lists the instrument as Illumina HiSeq 2000. Multiplex PCR amplification was used to generate the TCR beta chain libraries. High-throughput sequencing was used to analyze the amplified TCR beta chain products. The raw public reads went through TCRdb reprocessing: fastp at Q25, MiXCR clone calling, in-frame beta chains kept. One record per CDR3 amino acid sequence lists the most common genes and DNA. Across this sample there are some 170,000 distinct CDR3 sequences, with roughly a third seen only once. The ten largest account for about 3.7% of the sample. From its cysteine to its phenylalanine, the CDR3 spans 12 amino acids. The only DNA kept is the CDR3, 36 bases in frame from the first base. The junction carries 6 bases between V and J, which are trimmed by 3 bases and 6 bases respectively.

The data derive from a study of breast tumors, draining lymph nodes, adjacent tissues (dated by TCRdb to the mid-2010s). Regarding the complete study: TCR beta repertoires were compared across tumor, adjacent nontumor tissue and axillary lymph nodes obtained from breast cancer patients. In human breast cancer, the study set out to evaluate how tumor, surrounding tissue and draining lymph node repertoires relate to one another and whether T cells may move between these sites.

General study outcomes and caveats: The similarity between tumor and nontumor tissue repertoires was significantly greater in luminal-like breast cancer than in basal-like breast cancer. The data were considered consistent with most tumor T cells being derived from the lymph node and subsequently expanding within tumor tissue. Rather than being directly demonstrated, the conclusion that tumor T cells originate in lymph nodes was presented as consistent with a hypothesis. T-cell repertoire diversity in tumors was found to be lower than in lymph nodes but higher than in nontumor tissue, and preferential V and J gene usage was observed.

Lymph node samples came from the axillary draining lymph nodes of breast cancer patients. Here the chain combines TRBV12-3 or TRBV12-4 and TRBJ1-5; too little of a D gene remains to name it. This clonotype originated in a female donor with breast cancer. Some clones in this sample may be carry-over from other donors' samples. Source material: axillary lymph node tissue. The nucleotide sequence is given as TGTGCCAGCAGTTTTGGGTCTCAGCCCCAGCATTTT. Its translation reads: CASSFGSQPQHF.